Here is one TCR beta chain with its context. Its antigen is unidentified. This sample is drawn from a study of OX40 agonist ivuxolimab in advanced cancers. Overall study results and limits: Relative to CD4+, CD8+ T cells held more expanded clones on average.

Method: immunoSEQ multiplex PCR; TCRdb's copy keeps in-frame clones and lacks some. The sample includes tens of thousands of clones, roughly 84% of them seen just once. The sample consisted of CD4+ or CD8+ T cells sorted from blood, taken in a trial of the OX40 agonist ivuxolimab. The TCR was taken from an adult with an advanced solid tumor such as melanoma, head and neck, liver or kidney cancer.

CDR3 in DNA: TGTGCCATCAGAGGGCCGGGCGAAAATCAGCCCCAGCATTTT. This encodes CAIRGPGENQPQHF. The rearrangement joins TRBV10-3 to TRBJ1-5; D is unresolved. Germline V gene lookup returns CDR1 ENHRY and CDR2 SYGVKD. The V gene lost 6 bases and the J gene lost 4 bases, with 13 bases spanning the gap. There are 14 residues in the CDR3.